The rows below give T cell receptor beta chains drawn from one sample of a study of cytomegalovirus exposure and HLA in healthy donors. The protocol was immunoSEQ multiplex PCR, while the TCRdb copy is restricted to in-frame clones and leaves out a portion. Found here are 120,000 or so clones, less than 80% of them singletons; the top ten hold less than 4.5%. Sample: PBMCs. These receptor sequences come from a man aged 30-40 years in good health and CMV-seronegative. CDR3s include the opening cysteine and the closing phenylalanine or tryptophan. D genes are given only for firm matches. Only some rows state a clone size, as once, few, many or a class for expanded clones.

d_call: -; j_call: TRBJ2-3; clone_size: -; v_call: TRBV9; cdr3_aa: CASSVDVGAVDTQYF; cdr3_nt: TGTGCCAGCAGCGTGGATGTGGGGGCGGTAGATACGCAGTATTTT
d_call: -; j_call: TRBJ1-1; clone_size: -; v_call: TRBV6-1; cdr3_aa: CASSEDPGGVVFTEAFF; cdr3_nt: TGTGCCAGCAGTGAAGACCCCGGGGGGGTAGTGTTCACTGAAGCTTTCTTT
d_call: -; j_call: TRBJ2-5; clone_size: -; v_call: TRBV7-9; cdr3_aa: CASSPRSEETQYF; cdr3_nt: TGTGCCAGCAGCCCGAGGAGTGAAGAGACCCAGTACTTC
d_call: -; j_call: TRBJ2-7; clone_size: -; v_call: TRBV14; cdr3_aa: CASSPLETGLSYEQYF; cdr3_nt: TGTGCCAGCAGCCCCCTTGAGACAGGACTCTCCTACGAGCAGTACTTC
d_call: -; j_call: TRBJ1-2; clone_size: -; v_call: TRBV7-2; cdr3_aa: CASSLRVTAANYGYTF; cdr3_nt: TGTGCCAGCAGCTTACGGGTTACGGCAGCTAACTATGGCTACACCTTC
d_call: TRBD2; j_call: TRBJ2-7; clone_size: -; v_call: TRBV30; cdr3_aa: CAWTSGGLTYEQYF; cdr3_nt: TGTGCCTGGACTAGCGGGGGGCTTACCTACGAGCAGTACTTC
d_call: TRBD2; j_call: TRBJ2-4; clone_size: -; v_call: TRBV7-2; cdr3_aa: CASSLETGGAGNIQYF; cdr3_nt: TGTGCCAGCAGCTTAGAGACCGGGGGGGCCGGAAACATTCAGTACTTC
d_call: -; j_call: TRBJ2-1; clone_size: -; v_call: TRBV5-1; cdr3_aa: CASSLDQGGYNEQFF; cdr3_nt: TGCGCCAGCAGCTTGGACCAGGGGGGTTACAATGAGCAGTTCTTC
d_call: -; j_call: TRBJ2-7; clone_size: -; v_call: TRBV30; cdr3_aa: CAWIPGHREQYF; cdr3_nt: TGTGCCTGGATCCCGGGACATAGGGAGCAGTACTTC
d_call: -; j_call: TRBJ1-5; clone_size: -; v_call: TRBV5-1; cdr3_aa: CASSPGGVEGQPQHF; cdr3_nt: TGCGCCAGCAGCCCTGGGGGGGTTGAGGGTCAGCCCCAGCATTTT
d_call: -; j_call: TRBJ1-2; clone_size: -; v_call: TRBV6-5; cdr3_aa: CASSYSGRGGGYTF; cdr3_nt: TGTGCCAGCAGTTACTCGGGCAGGGGTGGTGGCTACACCTTC
d_call: -; j_call: TRBJ1-2; clone_size: -; v_call: TRBV7-3; cdr3_aa: CASSLGGAPDYGYTF; cdr3_nt: TGTGCCAGCAGCCTTGGGGGGGCCCCCGACTATGGCTACACCTTC
d_call: TRBD2; j_call: TRBJ2-1; clone_size: -; v_call: TRBV7-7; cdr3_aa: CASSPASGGRNEQFF; cdr3_nt: TGTGCCAGCAGCCCGGCTAGCGGGGGAAGGAATGAGCAGTTCTTC
d_call: -; j_call: TRBJ2-7; clone_size: -; v_call: TRBV19; cdr3_aa: CASSIAQAYEQYF; cdr3_nt: TGTGCCAGTAGTATAGCACAGGCCTACGAGCAGTACTTC
d_call: TRBD1; j_call: TRBJ2-1; clone_size: -; v_call: TRBV4-1; cdr3_aa: CASSHPGQGYNEQFF; cdr3_nt: TGCGCCAGCAGCCACCCGGGACAGGGATACAATGAGCAGTTCTTC
d_call: TRBD2; j_call: TRBJ2-1; clone_size: -; v_call: TRBV10-3; cdr3_aa: CAIKASGGAGEQFF; cdr3_nt: TGTGCCATCAAGGCTAGCGGGGGGGCCGGTGAGCAGTTCTTC
d_call: TRBD1; j_call: TRBJ1-2; clone_size: -; v_call: TRBV15; cdr3_aa: CATSTGLTGAGYTF; cdr3_nt: TGTGCCACCAGCACCGGATTGACAGGGGCCGGCTACACCTTC
d_call: -; j_call: TRBJ1-4; clone_size: -; v_call: TRBV25-1; cdr3_aa: CASSPTTNEKLFF; cdr3_nt: TGTGCCAGCAGTCCTACAACTAATGAAAAACTGTTTTTT
d_call: -; j_call: TRBJ1-1; clone_size: -; v_call: TRBV15; cdr3_aa: CATSRDLVGGTEAFF; cdr3_nt: TGTGCCACCAGCAGAGATCTTGTAGGGGGCACTGAAGCTTTCTTT
d_call: TRBD2; j_call: TRBJ2-2; clone_size: -; v_call: TRBV2; cdr3_aa: CASSEVGGGNTGELFF; cdr3_nt: TGTGCCAGCAGTGAGGTCGGGGGGGGCAACACCGGGGAGCTGTTTTTT
d_call: -; j_call: TRBJ1-1; clone_size: -; v_call: TRBV18; cdr3_aa: CASSRGGDTEAFF; cdr3_nt: TGTGCCAGCTCAAGGGGCGGGGACACTGAAGCTTTCTTT
d_call: TRBD2; j_call: TRBJ2-3; clone_size: -; v_call: TRBV2; cdr3_aa: CASSGSGGGTDTQYF; cdr3_nt: TGTGCCAGCAGTGGGAGCGGGGGGGGTACAGATACGCAGTATTTT
d_call: -; j_call: TRBJ2-3; clone_size: -; v_call: TRBV9; cdr3_aa: CASSVGSGMDTQYF; cdr3_nt: TGTGCCAGCAGCGTAGGATCAGGAATGGATACGCAGTATTTT
d_call: TRBD2; j_call: TRBJ2-2; clone_size: -; v_call: TRBV25-1; cdr3_aa: CASSDLAGGPPGELFF; cdr3_nt: TGTGCCAGCAGTGACCTAGCGGGGGGGCCTCCGGGGGAGCTGTTTTTT
d_call: -; j_call: TRBJ1-2; clone_size: -; v_call: TRBV6-1; cdr3_aa: CASSAGQYYGYTF; cdr3_nt: TGTGCCAGCAGTGCTGGACAGTACTATGGCTACACCTTC
d_call: -; j_call: TRBJ2-7; clone_size: -; v_call: TRBV15; cdr3_aa: CATKRDTSYEQYF; cdr3_nt: TGTGCCACCAAGAGGGACACCTCCTACGAGCAGTACTTC
d_call: TRBD2; j_call: TRBJ2-1; clone_size: few; v_call: TRBV10-3; cdr3_aa: CAAMGDTGLAGGQGLFF; cdr3_nt: TGTGCCGCTATGGGGGATACGGGACTAGCGGGGGGCCAAGGTCTGTTCTTC
d_call: TRBD2; j_call: TRBJ2-5; clone_size: -; v_call: TRBV5-1; cdr3_aa: CASSLSGLAGEETQYF; cdr3_nt: TGCGCCAGCAGCTTGTCGGGACTAGCGGGGGAGGAGACCCAGTACTTC
d_call: TRBD2; j_call: TRBJ2-1; clone_size: -; v_call: TRBV5-1; cdr3_aa: CASSLGTAGASYNEQFF; cdr3_nt: TGCGCCAGCAGCTTGGGGACAGCGGGGGCATCCTACAATGAGCAGTTCTTC
d_call: TRBD2; j_call: TRBJ2-3; clone_size: -; v_call: TRBV7-2; cdr3_aa: CASSFSGGQFTDTQYF; cdr3_nt: TGTGCCAGCAGCTTTAGCGGGGGGCAATTTACAGATACGCAGTATTTT
d_call: -; j_call: TRBJ2-3; clone_size: -; v_call: TRBV4-1; cdr3_aa: CASSHGLLTPSPDTQYF; cdr3_nt: TGCGCCAGCAGCCACGGACTATTAACTCCCTCCCCAGATACGCAGTATTTT
d_call: -; j_call: TRBJ2-1; clone_size: -; v_call: TRBV7-6; cdr3_aa: CASSLSVYNEQFF; cdr3_nt: TGTGCCAGCAGCTTATCTGTTTACAATGAGCAGTTCTTC
d_call: -; j_call: TRBJ2-2; clone_size: -; v_call: TRBV5-4; cdr3_aa: CASSHLQGLTGELFF; cdr3_nt: TGTGCCAGCAGCCACTTACAGGGTCTAACCGGGGAGCTGTTTTTT
d_call: TRBD1; j_call: TRBJ1-1; clone_size: few; v_call: TRBV11-2; cdr3_aa: CASSSIGTGGFMNTEAFF; cdr3_nt: TGTGCCAGCAGCTCTATAGGGACAGGGGGCTTTATGAACACTGAAGCTTTCTTT
d_call: -; j_call: TRBJ1-6; clone_size: once; v_call: TRBV9; cdr3_aa: CASSARQSSYNSPLHF; cdr3_nt: TGTGCCAGCAGCGCCAGACAGAGCTCCTATAATTCACCCCTCCACTTT
d_call: TRBD2; j_call: TRBJ2-3; clone_size: -; v_call: TRBV28; cdr3_aa: CASSSFSGVTPDTQYF; cdr3_nt: TGTGCCAGCAGTTCCTTCAGCGGGGTAACCCCAGATACGCAGTATTTT
d_call: -; j_call: TRBJ2-5; clone_size: -; v_call: TRBV14; cdr3_aa: CASSQDPGETQYF; cdr3_nt: TGTGCCAGCAGCCAAGATCCGGGGGAGACCCAGTACTTC
d_call: -; j_call: TRBJ1-1; clone_size: medium-sized; v_call: TRBV5-8; cdr3_aa: CASSLGDLTTEAFF; cdr3_nt: TGTGCCAGCAGCTTAGGGGATTTGACCACTGAAGCTTTCTTT
d_call: -; j_call: TRBJ1-2; clone_size: -; v_call: TRBV30; cdr3_aa: CAWRGDGYDGYTF; cdr3_nt: TGTGCCTGGAGGGGAGATGGGTACGATGGCTACACCTTC
d_call: -; j_call: TRBJ1-3; clone_size: -; v_call: TRBV11-2; cdr3_aa: CASSLNMDTIYF; cdr3_nt: TGTGCCAGCAGCTTAAACATGGACACCATATATTTT
d_call: TRBD2; j_call: TRBJ2-5; clone_size: -; v_call: TRBV19; cdr3_aa: CASSYVAGAVETQYF; cdr3_nt: TGTGCCAGTAGTTACGTAGCGGGGGCGGTAGAGACCCAGTACTTC
d_call: TRBD1; j_call: TRBJ2-1; clone_size: -; v_call: TRBV6-1; cdr3_aa: CASVQGIQGNNEQFF; cdr3_nt: TGTGCCAGCGTACAAGGGATACAGGGGAACAATGAGCAGTTCTTC
d_call: -; j_call: TRBJ1-2; clone_size: -; v_call: TRBV7-2; cdr3_aa: CASSSRRGAVSYGYTF; cdr3_nt: TGTGCCAGCAGCTCCCGCCGGGGGGCGGTGTCCTATGGCTACACCTTC
d_call: TRBD2; j_call: TRBJ2-7; clone_size: -; v_call: TRBV5-1; cdr3_aa: CASSLAGSGDFDSYEQYF; cdr3_nt: TGCGCCAGCAGCTTGGCCGGTAGCGGGGATTTTGACTCCTACGAGCAGTACTTC
d_call: TRBD1; j_call: TRBJ2-2; clone_size: -; v_call: TRBV5-6; cdr3_aa: CASSRTGGRELFF; cdr3_nt: TGTGCCAGCAGCCGGACAGGAGGCCGGGAGCTGTTTTTT
d_call: -; j_call: TRBJ2-7; clone_size: -; v_call: TRBV5-1; cdr3_aa: CASSPEVGLYEQYF; cdr3_nt: TGCGCCAGCAGCCCGGAGGTGGGCTTGTACGAGCAGTACTTC